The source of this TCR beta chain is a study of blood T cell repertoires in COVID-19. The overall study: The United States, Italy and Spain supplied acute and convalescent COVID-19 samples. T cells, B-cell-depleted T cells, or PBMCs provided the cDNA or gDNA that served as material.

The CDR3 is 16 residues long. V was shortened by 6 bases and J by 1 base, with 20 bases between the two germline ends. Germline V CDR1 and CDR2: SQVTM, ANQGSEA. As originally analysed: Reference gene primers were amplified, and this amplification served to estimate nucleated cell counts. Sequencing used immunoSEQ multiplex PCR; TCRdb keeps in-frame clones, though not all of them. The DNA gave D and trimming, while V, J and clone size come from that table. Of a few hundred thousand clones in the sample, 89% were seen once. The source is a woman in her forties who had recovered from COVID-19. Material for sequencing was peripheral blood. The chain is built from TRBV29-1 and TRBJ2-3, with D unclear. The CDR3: CSVDPQTTGGTDTQYF. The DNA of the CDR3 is TGCAGCGTCGACCCCCAAACGACGGGTGGCACAGATACGCAGTATTTT.